This T cell receptor beta chain was identified in a study of cytomegalovirus exposure and HLA in healthy donors. The CDR3 spans 12 residues. This clone showed up just a few times. Its antigen is not identified. Overall study results and limits: Among TCR beta chains of equal frequency, HLA-associated ones were more clonally expanded in a later analysis. In a later analysis, parvovirus B19, influenza, CMV and Epstein-Barr virus appeared linked to several top co-occurrence clusters. As a later analysis showed, a missense DCLRE1C variant was linked to trimming of TCR beta V- and J-genes.

Primers for the PCR totalled 60 Vbeta and 13 Jbeta. Method: immunoSEQ multiplex PCR; TCRdb's copy keeps in-frame clones and lacks some. The table lists tens of thousands of clones, more than 55% of them singletons. The TCR originated in a woman aged 50 to 60 in good health and CMV-seropositive. The sample was PBMCs. This chain links TRBV21-1 with TRBJ1-1; the table assigns TRBD1, which was not confirmed against the DNA. TRBV21-1 is marked as a pseudogene. The CDR3: CGTGGGNTEAFF. CDR3 nucleotides: TGTGGCACAGGGGGGGGAAACACTGAAGCTTTCTTT.